One sample yielded the 24 T cell receptor beta chains listed below, sequenced in a study of T cells in Graves' hyperthyroidism and ophthalmopathy. Researchers took RNA transcripts and amplified the TCR beta CDR3 regions from them. The HTBI primer set was used in a first-round RT-PCR of the TCR CDR3. MiXCR, applied by TCRdb to the multiplex PCR reads, yields one record per CDR3 protein. This table has about 290,000 distinct CDR3 sequences, approximately 16% appearing once. The specimen sequenced was blood. These receptor sequences come from a young man with Graves' hyperthyroidism.

This clonotype was observed many times. The chain has TRBV28 and TRBJ2-3; 11 nucleotides line up with TRBD2. The V gene end was trimmed by 6 bases and the J gene end by 6 bases; junction bases not matched to a gene: 14. Per the germline V gene, CDR1 is MDHEN and CDR2 is SYDVKM. This CDR3 is built from 17 residues. The CDR3 DNA reads as TGTGCCAGCAGCCGGGGACTAGCGGACCTGGGGCGGGATACGCAGTATTTT. Translation: CASSRGLADLGRDTQYF. The full variable domain, its missing parts supplied by reference TRBV28 and TRBJ2-3, is DVKVTQSSRYLVKRTGEKVFLECVQDMDHENMFWYRQDPGLGLRLIYFSYDVKMKEKGDIPEGYSVSREKKERFSLILESASTNQTSMYLCASSRGLADLGRDTQYFGPGTRLTVL.

This clonotype was recorded many times. V usage is TRBV2 and J usage is TRBJ2-3, with D unresolved. V was clipped by 7 bases and J by 3 bases, with 5 bases between them. This CDR3 is 11 amino acids long. Germline CDR1 and CDR2: SNHLY and FYNNEI. CDR3: CASMTTDTQYF. DNA of the CDR3: TGTGCCAGCATGACAACAGATACGCAGTATTTT.

This clonotype was counted ten times or more. The rearrangement uses TRBV6-1 and TRBJ2-2; the match to TRBD1 covers 9 bases. V lost 8 bases, J lost 4 bases, and 2 bases stayed unmatched. CDR3 length: 13 amino acids. CDR1 is MNHNS and CDR2 is SASEGT in the germline V gene. CDR3: CASRTGVTGELFF. The DNA for the CDR3 is TGTGCCAGCCGGACAGGGGTCACCGGGGAGCTGTTTTTT.

This clonotype was observed at least ten times. The chain combines TRBV7-3 with TRBJ1-1, with TRBD1 matching 7 bases. The V and J ends lost 5 bases and 1 base, in that order; junction bases with no gene match: 7. CDR1 SGHTA and CDR2 FQGTGA come from the germline V gene. The CDR3 runs 15 residues. DNA for the CDR3: TGTGCCAGCAGCCTAGACAGGGTTGGGAACACTGAAGCTTTCTTT. Amino acids: CASSLDRVGNTEAFF.

V usage is TRBV7-2 and J usage is TRBJ1-1, with a weak D call TRBD1 (5 bases). Between the trimmed V and J ends, which lost 0 bases and 5 bases, there was a span of 13 bases. This CDR3 contains 15 residues. CDR1 is SGHTA and CDR2 is FQGNSA in the germline V gene. The CDR3 DNA follows: TGTGCCAGCAGCTTAGCGATGGGGGTTGGAACTGAAGCTTTCTTT. Residues: CASSLAMGVGTEAFF.

This chain links TRBV5-4 with TRBJ2-5, with TRBD1 identical over 10 bases. CDR3 size: 15 residues. Germline V gene sequence: CDR1 SGHNT, CDR2 YYREEE (reference sequence). V gave up 4 bases and J gave up 5 bases; unmatched junction bases: 8. CDR3 bases: TGTGCCAGCAGCACCAGGACAGGGGGAAGTGAGACCCAGTACTTC. It translates to CASSTRTGGSETQYF.

This clonotype was observed at least ten times. The chain uses TRBV4-1 and TRBJ2-7; the D gene is possibly TRBD2 (6 bases). The length of the CDR3 is 15 residues. Trimming pared 0 bases from V and 1 base from J, leaving 10 bases between. Germline loops: CDR1 MGHRA, CDR2 YSYEKL. CDR3 in amino acids: CASSQEGGVSYEQYF. Written as DNA, the CDR3 is TGCGCCAGCAGCCAAGAAGGAGGGGTATCCTACGAGCAGTACTTC.

Many counts were recorded for this clonotype. V is TRBV27 and J is TRBJ1-1, with a tentative D call TRBD1 (5 bases). V lost 6 bases and J lost 7, with 9 bases in between. Germline V gene data show CDR1 as MNHEY and CDR2 as SMNVEV (reference sequence). The CDR3 is 11 residues long. This chain's CDR3 is CASSRGDEAFF. CDR3 nucleotide sequence: TGTGCCAGCAGCCGGGGGGATGAAGCTTTCTTT.

This clonotype was seen ten or more times. V is TRBV20-1 and J is TRBJ2-5, with 9 bases matching TRBD2. The V segment lost 2 bases and the J segment 5 bases; nucleotides outside the gene matches: 9. The CDR3 is made up of 15 amino acids. The V gene's germline CDR1 is DFQATT and CDR2 SNEGSKA (reference sequence). The CDR3 region is CSARSGTSFWETQYF. The DNA of the CDR3 is TGCAGTGCTAGATCCGGGACTAGCTTTTGGGAGACCCAGTACTTC.

This clonotype was observed many times. This sequence joins TRBV7-2 and TRBJ2-1, with D possibly being TRBD1 (5 bases). There are 12 residues in the CDR3. Germline lookup yields CDR1 SGHTA and CDR2 FQGNSA. Trimming removed 1 base at V and 12 bases at J, with 10 bases between. The CDR3 DNA reads as TGTGCCAGCAGCTTAGTCGGTAGGGGGCAGTTCTTC. Its translation: CASSLVGRGQFF.

This clonotype was picked up many times. CDR3 region: CASRDRSGGPQHF. The CDR3 DNA reads as TGTGCCAGCAGGGACAGGAGTGGCGGCCCCCAGCATTTT. The chain links TRBV2 to TRBJ1-5; 7 bases are shared with TRBD1. Germline loops: CDR1 SNHLY, CDR2 FYNNEI. The CDR3 runs 13 residues. With V trimmed by 6 bases and J by 10 bases, 9 bases remained unmatched.

On this clonotype: The germline gene is not matched at one end of the junction; a read error may be the cause. This chain uses TRBV7-3 with TRBJ2-7, with 8 bases matching TRBD2. The length of the CDR3 is 15 residues. CDR1 and CDR2 from the germline V gene are SGHTA and FQGTGA. DNA for the CDR3: TGTGCCAGCAGCCCGGAGGCGGGAGGAACCTACGAGCGGTACTTC. Its translation is CASSPEAGGTYERYF.

The V and J genes are TRBV19 and TRBJ1-1; D remains unclear. The CDR3 contains 13 residues. Trimming took 5 bases from V and 8 from J, leaving 15 bases between them. Germline loops: CDR1 LNHDA, CDR2 SQIVND (reference sequence). This CDR3 is CASSFGRREEAFF. The CDR3 DNA reads as TGTGCCAGTAGTTTCGGTAGGAGGGAAGAAGCTTTCTTT.

V gene TRBV2 combines with J gene TRBJ2-2; no clear D gene. V was clipped by 0 bases and J by 7 bases, with 9 bases between them. CDR1 and CDR2 from the germline V gene are SNHLY and FYNNEI. This CDR3 has 14 amino acids. The CDR3 coding sequence is TGTGCCAGCAGTGAAGCCCCCCTGAACGGGGAGCTGTTTTTT. This gives the protein CASSEAPLNGELFF. Drawing the rest from reference TRBV2 and TRBJ2-2, the complete variable domain is EPEVTQTPSHQVTQMGQEVILRCVPISNHLYFYWYRQILGQKVEFLVSFYNNEISEKSEIFDDQFSVERPDGSNFTLKIRSTKLEDSAMYFCASSEAPLNGELFFGEGSRLTVL.

This sequence joins TRBV7-3 and TRBJ2-6; D may be TRBD1 (5 bases). Per germline, CDR1 SGHTA and CDR2 FQGTGA. Trimming removed 5 bases from V and 0 bases from J, with 17 bases in between. The CDR3 has 18 amino acids. The CDR3 region has the DNA TGTGCCAGCAGCCCAGAATCAGGGCCACTCTCTGGGGCCAACGTCCTGACTTTC. Amino acid sequence: CASSPESGPLSGANVLTF. The entire variable domain, with the rest obtained from reference TRBV7-3 and TRBJ2-6, is as follows: GAGVSQTPSNKVTEKGKYVELRCDPISGHTALYWYRQSLGQGPEFLIYFQGTGAADDSGLPNDRFFAVRPEGSVSTLKIQRTERGDSAVYLCASSPESGPLSGANVLTFGAGSRLTVL.

There are many counts of this clonotype. The chain couples TRBV7-4 to TRBJ2-7, with 14 bases that match TRBD2. Germline loops: CDR1 SGHVT, CDR2 SQSDAQ. V gave up 7 bases and J gave up 7 bases; unmatched junction bases: 15. This CDR3 contains 17 residues. CDR3 DNA sequence: TGTGCCAGCACCCCACGACTAGCGGGAGGGCCAATGGAAGAGCAGTACTTC. Its translation is CASTPRLAGGPMEEQYF.

This clonotype was seen ten or more times. The chain uses TRBV28 and TRBJ2-7; D perhaps matches TRBD1 (6 bases). With 3 bases removed from V and 5 bases from J, the gap between germline ends came to 14 bases. The germline CDR1 and CDR2 sequences are MDHEN and SYDVKM. The CDR3 has 14 amino acids. The CDR3 nucleotides are TGTGCCAGCAGTTTGGACAGAGTTTTGGACGAGCAGTACTTC. Its translation: CASSLDRVLDEQYF.

This clonotype was observed at least ten times. The rearrangement uses TRBV3-1 and TRBJ1-5, with D tentatively TRBD1 (5 bases). From germline, CDR1 is LGHDT and CDR2 YNNKEL (reference sequence). Trimming took off 4 bases at V and 7 bases at J, with 14 bases between the two ends. This CDR3 region has 14 residues. The chain's CDR3 is CASSRGTGPQPQHF. The DNA of the CDR3 is TGTGCCAGCAGCCGCGGGACGGGCCCCCAGCCCCAGCATTTT. Based on the CDR3 plus reference TRBV3-1 and TRBJ1-5, the full variable domain is DTAVSQTPKYLVTQMGNDKSIKCEQNLGHDTMYWYKQDSKKFLKIMFSYNNKELIINETVPNRFSPKSPDKAHLNLHINSLELGDSAVYFCASSRGTGPQPQHFGDGTRLSIL.

This clonotype was seen a few times. The V and J genes are TRBV28 and TRBJ1-4; no firm D call. Germline V gene sequence: CDR1 MDHEN, CDR2 SYDVKM. V was trimmed by 6 bases and J by 6 bases, leaving 20 bases between them. The CDR3 length is 16 residues. This CDR3 reads CASSPRTFKRDEKLFF. In nucleotides, the CDR3 is TGTGCCAGCAGCCCTCGTACATTTAAACGGGATGAAAAACTGTTTTTT.

This clonotype showed up just a few times. The chain joins TRBV27 to TRBJ1-4, with a tentative D call TRBD1 (6 bases). With 6 bases removed from V and 8 bases from J, the gap between germline ends came to 19 bases. The CDR3 is made up of 15 amino acids. Germline V gene data show CDR1 as MNHEY and CDR2 as SMNVEV (reference sequence). CDR3 sequence: CASRAWGQGREKLFF. In nucleotides, the CDR3 is TGTGCCAGCAGAGCCTGGGGGCAGGGGAGGGAAAAACTGTTTTTT.

This clonotype showed up many times. This chain uses TRBV20-1 with TRBJ1-6, with TRBD1 matching over 7 bases. CDR3 size: 15 residues. Looked up from germline, CDR1 is DFQATT and CDR2 is SNEGSKA (reference sequence). The V segment lost 4 bases and the J segment 6 bases; nucleotides outside the gene matches: 9. CDR3 DNA: TGCAGTGCTACTCCCTGGACAGGCTCTAATTCACCCCTCCACTTT. Its translation is CSATPWTGSNSPLHF.

This clonotype turned up a few times. The chain uses TRBV5-1 and TRBJ2-6; TRBD1 might be the D (5 bases). From germline, CDR1 is SGHRS and CDR2 YFSETQ. The V gene lost 0 bases and the J gene lost 2 bases, with 15 bases spanning the gap. The CDR3 consists of 18 residues. In DNA, the CDR3 is TGCGCCAGCAGCTTGGAACCACACTACAGGCCTGGGGCCAACGTCCTGACTTTC. As protein: CASSLEPHYRPGANVLTF.

The rearrangement joins TRBV5-1 to TRBJ2-2; perhaps TRBD2 as D (6 bases). This CDR3 contains 16 residues. Trimming cost V 2 bases and J 7 bases, with 18 bases left between them. Germline CDR1 and CDR2: SGHRS and YFSETQ. In DNA form, the CDR3 reads TGCGCCAGCAGCTTCGGGGCCCCCATGGGAGGCGGGGAGCTGTTTTTT. Amino acids: CASSFGAPMGGGELFF.

This clonotype occurred a few times. The V gene is TRBV28, the J gene TRBJ1-5, with D possibly being TRBD1 (6 bases). The germline CDR1 and CDR2 sequences are MDHEN and SYDVKM. The V end lost 4 bases, the J end lost 3 bases, and 13 bases lay between the germline ends. This CDR3 contains 15 residues. CDR3 residues: CASSYLQGDNQPQHF. CDR3 nucleotide sequence: TGTGCCAGCAGTTATTTACAGGGAGACAATCAGCCCCAGCATTTT.